Sequencing of this T cell receptor (beta chain) was carried out in a study of shared clonotypes between healthy human individuals. The protocol was immunoSEQ multiplex PCR, while the TCRdb copy is restricted to in-frame clones and leaves out a portion. This sample has over a million clones, with approximately 97% found just once. This clonotype was obtained from a man aged 25 to 40 in good health. The sequenced sample consisted of naive CD4+ T cells sorted from blood. Subset reported: CD45RA+ positively selected.

As DNA, the CDR3 is TGTGCCAGCAGATTTAGCAGCACGAACACCGGGGAGCTGTTTTTT. As protein: CASRFSSTNTGELFF. The chain is built from TRBV7-2 and TRBJ2-2; D is unclear. Trimming stripped 6 bases from V and 0 bases from J, with 11 bases between. Germline CDR1 is SGHTA and CDR2 is FQGNSA. This CDR3 contains 15 residues.